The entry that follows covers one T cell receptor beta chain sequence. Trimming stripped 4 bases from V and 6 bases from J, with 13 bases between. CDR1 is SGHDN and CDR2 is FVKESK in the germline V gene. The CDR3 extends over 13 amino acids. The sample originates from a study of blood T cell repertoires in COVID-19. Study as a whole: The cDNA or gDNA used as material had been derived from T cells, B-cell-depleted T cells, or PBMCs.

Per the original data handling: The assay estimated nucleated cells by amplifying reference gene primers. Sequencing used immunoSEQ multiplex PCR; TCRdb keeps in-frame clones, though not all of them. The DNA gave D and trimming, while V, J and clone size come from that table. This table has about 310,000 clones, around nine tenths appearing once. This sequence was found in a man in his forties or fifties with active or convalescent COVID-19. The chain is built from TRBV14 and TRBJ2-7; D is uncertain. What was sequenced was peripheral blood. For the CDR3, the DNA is TGTGCCAGCAGCCCGACCACTATGGGCGAGCAGTACTTC. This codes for CASSPTTMGEQYF.